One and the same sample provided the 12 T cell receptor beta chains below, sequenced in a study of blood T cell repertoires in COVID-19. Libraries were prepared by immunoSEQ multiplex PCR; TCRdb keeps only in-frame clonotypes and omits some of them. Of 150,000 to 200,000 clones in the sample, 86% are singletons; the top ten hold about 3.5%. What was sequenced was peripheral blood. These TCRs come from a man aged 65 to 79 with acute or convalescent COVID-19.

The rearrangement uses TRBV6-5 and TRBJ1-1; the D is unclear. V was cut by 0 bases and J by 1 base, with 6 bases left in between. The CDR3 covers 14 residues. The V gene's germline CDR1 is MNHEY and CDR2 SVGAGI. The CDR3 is CASSYSFRNTEAFF. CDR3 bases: TGTGCCAGCAGTTACTCATTCCGGAACACTGAAGCTTTCTTT.

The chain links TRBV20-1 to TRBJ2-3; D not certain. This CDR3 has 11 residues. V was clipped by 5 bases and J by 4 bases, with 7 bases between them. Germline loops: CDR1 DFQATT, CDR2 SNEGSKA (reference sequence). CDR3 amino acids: CSAVRSDTQYF. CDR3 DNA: TGCAGTGCTGTTAGATCAGATACGCAGTATTTT.

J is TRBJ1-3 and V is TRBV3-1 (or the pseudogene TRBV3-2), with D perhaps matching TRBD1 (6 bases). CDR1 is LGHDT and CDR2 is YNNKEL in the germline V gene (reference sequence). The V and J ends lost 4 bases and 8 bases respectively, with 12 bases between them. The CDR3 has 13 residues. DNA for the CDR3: TGTGCCAGCAGCCGAGAGGGGGAGGACACCATATATTTT. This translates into CASSREGEDTIYF.

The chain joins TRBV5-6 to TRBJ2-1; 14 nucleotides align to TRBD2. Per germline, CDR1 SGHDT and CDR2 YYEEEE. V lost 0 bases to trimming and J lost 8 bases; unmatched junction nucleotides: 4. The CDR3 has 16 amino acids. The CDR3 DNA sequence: TGTGCCAGCAGCTTGGTGGGACTAGCGGGAGCCCATGAGCAGTTCTTC. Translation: CASSLVGLAGAHEQFF.

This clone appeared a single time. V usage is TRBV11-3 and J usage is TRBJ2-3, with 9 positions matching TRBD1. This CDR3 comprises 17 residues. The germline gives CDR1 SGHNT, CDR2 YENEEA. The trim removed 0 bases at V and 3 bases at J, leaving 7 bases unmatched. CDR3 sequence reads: CASSLEDGGTGTDTQYF. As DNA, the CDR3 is TGTGCCAGCAGCTTAGAAGACGGGGGGACAGGGACAGATACGCAGTATTTT.

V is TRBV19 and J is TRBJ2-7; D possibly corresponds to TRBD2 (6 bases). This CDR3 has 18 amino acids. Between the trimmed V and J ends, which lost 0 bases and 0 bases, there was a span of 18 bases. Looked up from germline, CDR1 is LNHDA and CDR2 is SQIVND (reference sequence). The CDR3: CASSIDLWGEGASYEQYF. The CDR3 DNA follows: TGTGCCAGTAGTATAGACCTGTGGGGGGAAGGAGCCTCCTACGAGCAGTACTTC.

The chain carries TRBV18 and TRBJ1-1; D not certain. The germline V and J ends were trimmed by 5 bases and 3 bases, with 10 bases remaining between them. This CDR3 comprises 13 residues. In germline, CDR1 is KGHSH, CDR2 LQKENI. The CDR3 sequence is CASSSAVDTEAFF. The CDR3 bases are TGTGCCAGCTCATCGGCGGTAGACACTGAAGCTTTCTTT. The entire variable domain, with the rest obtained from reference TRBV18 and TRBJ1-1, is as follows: NAGVMQNPRHLVRRRGQEARLRCSPMKGHSHVYWYRQLPEEGLKFMVYLQKENIIDESGMPKERFSAEFPKEGPSILRIQQVVRGDSAAYFCASSSAVDTEAFFGQGTRLTVV.

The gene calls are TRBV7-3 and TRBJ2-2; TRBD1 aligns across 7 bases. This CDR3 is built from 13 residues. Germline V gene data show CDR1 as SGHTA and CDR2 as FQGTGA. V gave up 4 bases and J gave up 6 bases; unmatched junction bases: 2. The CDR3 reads CASSSTGAGELFF. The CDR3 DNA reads TGTGCCAGCAGCTCCACAGGGGCCGGGGAGCTGTTTTTT.

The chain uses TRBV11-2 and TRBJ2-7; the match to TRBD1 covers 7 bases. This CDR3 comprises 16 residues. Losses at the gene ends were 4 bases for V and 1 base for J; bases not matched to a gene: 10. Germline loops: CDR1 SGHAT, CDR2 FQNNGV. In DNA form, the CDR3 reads TGTGCCAGCAGCTCAGGGACCGGGACAGTGTCCTACGAGCAGTACTTC. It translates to CASSSGTGTVSYEQYF.

The DNA of the CDR3 is TGTGCCAGCAGCTTAGCGGGGGGGCAAGAGACCCAGTACTTC. It specifies CASSLAGGQETQYF. This rearrangement joins TRBV4-2 to TRBJ2-5, with 11 positions matching TRBD2. CDR1 and CDR2 (germline): LGHNA, YNFKEQ. The CDR3 runs to 14 residues. With 5 bases clipped from V and 2 bases from J, the junction kept 1 base outside the gene matches.

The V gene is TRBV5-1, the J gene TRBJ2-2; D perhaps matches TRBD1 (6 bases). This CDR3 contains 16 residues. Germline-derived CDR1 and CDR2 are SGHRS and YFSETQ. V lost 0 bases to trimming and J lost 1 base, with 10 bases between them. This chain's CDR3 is CASSLGGGVNTGELFF. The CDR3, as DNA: TGCGCCAGCAGCTTGGGAGGGGGAGTGAACACCGGGGAGCTGTTTTTT.

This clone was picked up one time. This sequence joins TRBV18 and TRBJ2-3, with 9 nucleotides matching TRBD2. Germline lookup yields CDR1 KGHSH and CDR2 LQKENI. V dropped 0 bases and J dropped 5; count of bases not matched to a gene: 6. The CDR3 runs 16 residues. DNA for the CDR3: TGTGCCAGCTCACCACCGTCTAATAGCGGGGGAGATACGCAGTATTTT. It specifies CASSPPSNSGGDTQYF. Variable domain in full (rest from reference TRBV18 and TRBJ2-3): NAGVMQNPRHLVRRRGQEARLRCSPMKGHSHVYWYRQLPEEGLKFMVYLQKENIIDESGMPKERFSAEFPKEGPSILRIQQVVRGDSAAYFCASSPPSNSGGDTQYFGPGTRLTVL.